A single sample gave rise to the 30 T cell receptor beta chains below, sequenced in a study of T cells in localized non-small cell lung cancer. The repertoire was sequenced with immunoSEQ multiplex PCR; TCRdb's copy has only in-frame clones and lacks some. The sample has about 24,000 clones, about 86% seen once. This material consisted of peripheral blood, taken before any cancer treatment. The receptors originated from a male donor aged 60 or over with stage II squamous cell lung carcinoma.

The chain carries TRBV28 and TRBJ1-2; tentatively, D is TRBD1 (5 bases). This CDR3 comprises 13 residues. Per germline, CDR1 MDHEN and CDR2 SYDVKM. Trimming took 5 bases from V and 5 from J, leaving 12 bases between them. The CDR3 loop reads CASSQGRAYGYTF. In nucleotides, the CDR3 is TGTGCCAGCAGTCAGGGACGGGCTTATGGCTACACCTTC.

The chain recombines TRBV19 with TRBJ1-5; D gene uncertain. CDR1 LNHDA and CDR2 SQIVND come from the germline V gene (reference sequence). The CDR3 is 19 amino acids. The V and J ends lost 2 bases and 0 bases respectively, with 20 bases between them. The chain's CDR3 is CASSILFFTGLPSNQPQHF. The CDR3, as DNA: TGTGCCAGTAGTATATTGTTTTTCACCGGGTTGCCTAGCAATCAGCCCCAGCATTTT. Together with reference TRBV19 and TRBJ1-5, the CDR3 gives the full variable domain: DGGITQSPKYLFRKEGQNVTLSCEQNLNHDAMYWYRQDPGQGLRLIYYSQIVNDFQKGDIAEGYSVSREKKESFPLTVTSAQKNPTAFYLCASSILFFTGLPSNQPQHFGDGTRLSIL.

This chain links TRBV19 with TRBJ1-2, with TRBD1 as a possible D gene (6 bases). The CDR3 has 13 amino acids. CDR1 and CDR2 (germline): LNHDA, SQIVND (reference sequence). Trimming took off 6 bases at V and 8 bases at J, with 16 bases between the two ends. As DNA, the CDR3 is TGTGCCAGTAGCCGGGGGCAGGGAGGCGGCTACACCTTC. This codes for CASSRGQGGGYTF.

The rearrangement uses TRBV20-1 and TRBJ2-3; D uncertain. Per the germline V gene, CDR1 is DFQATT and CDR2 is SNEGSKA (reference sequence). V lost 6 bases to trimming and J lost 8 bases, with 9 bases between them. This CDR3 region has 10 residues. CDR3 residues: CSATDGTQYF. For the CDR3, the DNA is TGCAGTGCCACCGATGGTACGCAGTATTTT.

The V and J genes are TRBV28 and TRBJ2-3; 12 positions match TRBD2. CDR1 is MDHEN, CDR2 SYDVKM, per germline. With 3 bases clipped from V and 6 bases from J, the junction kept 10 bases outside the gene matches. The CDR3 length is 17 residues. The CDR3 nucleotides are TGTGCCAGCAGTTTGACCCCTAGCGGGAGGGGCGGGGATACGCAGTATTTT. Translated: CASSLTPSGRGGDTQYF.

The chain has TRBV27 and TRBJ2-7; the match to TRBD1 covers 7 bases. Per germline, CDR1 MNHEY and CDR2 SMNVEV (reference sequence). CDR3 length equals 14 residues. The V gene end was trimmed by 2 bases and the J gene end by 4 bases; junction bases not matched to a gene: 5. As DNA, the CDR3 is TGTGCCAGCAGTTTAAGGGGGCGAGGGTACGAGCAGTACTTC. Encoded protein: CASSLRGRGYEQYF.

The gene calls are TRBV4-1 and TRBJ2-1; 14 bases are a match to TRBD2. The V segment lost 0 bases and the J segment 9 bases; nucleotides outside the gene matches: 1. The germline V gene encodes CDR1 MGHRA and CDR2 YSYEKL. The CDR3 is 15 amino acids. The chain's CDR3 is CASSQETSGRGEQFF. The CDR3 region has the DNA TGCGCCAGCAGCCAAGAGACTAGCGGGAGGGGTGAGCAGTTCTTC.

The chain employs TRBV7-9 and TRBJ2-1; D call uncertain. Germline V gene sequence: CDR1 SEHNR, CDR2 FQNEAQ (reference sequence). The V and J ends lost 6 bases and 9 bases respectively, with 12 bases between them. The CDR3 spans 12 residues. The CDR3, as DNA: TGTGCCAGCAGTGCAGGATCCGGTGAGCAGTTCTTC. Amino acid sequence: CASSAGSGEQFF.

This clone occurred once. This chain connects TRBV5-1 to TRBJ1-6; no clear D. Germline CDR1 reads SGHRS; CDR2 reads YFSETQ. The CDR3 length is 15 residues. The V end was cut by 0 bases, the J end by 7 bases, with 11 bases between. The CDR3 is CASSLAGSVNSPLHF. The CDR3 coding sequence is TGCGCCAGCAGCTTGGCCGGGTCCGTGAATTCACCCCTCCACTTT.

The chain is built from TRBV7-2 and TRBJ2-1, with 11 bases matching TRBD2. The V gene's germline CDR1 is SGHTA and CDR2 FQGNSA. CDR3 size: 15 residues. The V and J ends lost 3 bases and 7 bases, in that order; junction bases with no gene match: 5. CDR3 protein: CASSFSGGVINEQFF. In nucleotides, the CDR3 is TGTGCCAGCAGCTTTAGCGGGGGGGTTATTAATGAGCAGTTCTTC.

A word on this clone: The sample contains more than one DNA sequence encoding this CDR3. V usage is TRBV10-1 and J usage is TRBJ2-7, with D unclear. Germline-derived CDR1 and CDR2 are WNHNN and SYGVQD (reference sequence). This CDR3 spans 11 amino acids. V shed 1 base and J shed 6 bases, with 4 bases lying between them. CDR3 sequence: CASSELGEQYF. CDR3 in DNA: TGCGCCAGCAGTGAGTTAGGCGAGCAGTACTTC.

Worth noting for this clone: Distinct nucleotide sequences in the sample also encode this CDR3. V gene TRBV29-1 combines with J gene TRBJ2-7, with 11 bases identical to TRBD1. This CDR3 contains 14 residues. Germline assignment: CDR1 SQVTM and CDR2 ANQGSEA. The junction had 10 bases not matched to a gene; V was cut back by 6 bases and J by 6 bases. CDR3 amino acids: CSVELGTGGLEQYF. CDR3 sequence (DNA): TGCAGCGTGGAGCTGGGGACAGGGGGACTCGAGCAGTACTTC.

The V call is TRBV6-5, the J call TRBJ2-1; D unclear. Germline values: CDR1 MNHEY, CDR2 SVGAGI. The CDR3 spans 12 residues. The V end was cut by 8 bases, the J end by 1 base, with 6 bases between. CDR3 residues: CASGVSYNEQFF. CDR3 bases: TGTGCCAGCGGAGTTTCCTACAATGAGCAGTTCTTC.

The chain has TRBV28 and TRBJ1-2; D might be TRBD1 (5 bases). The CDR3 extends over 13 amino acids. The V and J ends lost 3 bases and 7 bases respectively, with 12 bases between them. Germline CDR1 and CDR2: MDHEN and SYDVKM. CDR3 sequence: CASSFVRGGGYTF. The DNA of the CDR3 is TGTGCCAGCAGTTTTGTGAGGGGCGGTGGCTACACCTTC.

The chain couples TRBV14 to TRBJ2-1; no clear D. This CDR3 is built from 13 residues. The germline V gene has CDR1 SGHDN and CDR2 FVKESK. V lost 0 bases to trimming and J lost 9 bases, with 9 bases between them. The CDR3 DNA reads as TGTGCCAGCAGCCAAGATCGGGTCTCTGAGCAGTTCTTC. Encoded protein: CASSQDRVSEQFF.

The V and J genes are TRBV11-2 and TRBJ2-3; 11 bases are a match to TRBD2. With 1 base clipped from V and 3 bases from J, the junction kept 3 bases outside the gene matches. The CDR3 consists of 16 residues. Germline loops: CDR1 SGHAT, CDR2 FQNNGV. The CDR3 reads CASSLGRTSGTDTQYF. The DNA of the CDR3 is TGTGCCAGCAGCTTAGGAAGGACTAGCGGGACAGATACGCAGTATTTT.

This rearrangement joins TRBV15 to TRBJ2-5; D is unresolved. V was trimmed by 4 bases and J by 4 bases, leaving 13 bases between them. CDR3 length: 14 amino acids. Germline V gene lookup returns CDR1 LNHNV and CDR2 YYDKDF (reference sequence). The chain's CDR3 is CATSTTGLLETQYF. Written as DNA, the CDR3 is TGTGCCACCAGCACCACTGGGCTCTTAGAGACCCAGTACTTC. Complete variable domain (other parts from reference TRBV15 and TRBJ2-5): DAMVIQNPRYQVTQFGKPVTLSCSQTLNHNVMYWYQQKSSQAPKLLFHYYDKDFNNEADTPDNFQSRRPNTSFCFLDIRSPGLGDTAMYLCATSTTGLLETQYFGPGTRLLVL.

The chain has TRBV4-2 and TRBJ2-7; 11 nucleotides match TRBD1. V lost 0 bases to trimming and J lost 0 bases; unmatched junction nucleotides: 1. Germline CDR1 LGHNA, CDR2 YNFKEQ. There are 16 residues in the CDR3. CDR3 sequence (DNA): TGTGCCAGCAGCCAAGAGGGGACAGGGGGCTCCTACGAGCAGTACTTC. Amino acid sequence: CASSQEGTGGSYEQYF.

By sample fraction, this clone is medium-sized. The V call is TRBV27, the J call TRBJ2-3; 8 bases match TRBD2. J was trimmed by 0 bases and V by 1 base; bases with no gene match: 3. The germline V gene encodes CDR1 MNHEY and CDR2 SMNVEV (reference sequence). The CDR3 contains 16 residues. The CDR3 DNA is TGTGCCAGCAGTTTATGGGCTAGCGGGAGCACAGATACGCAGTATTTT. Its protein product is CASSLWASGSTDTQYF.

The chain employs TRBV4-2 and TRBJ1-4; 10 bases match TRBD1. The CDR3 loop spans 16 amino acids. In germline, CDR1 is LGHNA, CDR2 YNFKEQ. V gave up 0 bases and J gave up 4 bases; unmatched junction bases: 2. The CDR3 protein is CASSQDGTGDNEKLFF. Written as DNA, the CDR3 is TGTGCCAGCAGCCAAGACGGGACAGGGGATAATGAAAAACTGTTTTTT.

In the case of this clone: This same CDR3 is encoded by further DNA sequences in the sample. The chain joins TRBV5-6 to TRBJ2-2, with TRBD2 matching over 12 bases. Germline CDR1 reads SGHDT; CDR2 reads YYEEEE. Unmatched junction bases numbered 10, after V lost 6 bases and J lost 7 bases. This CDR3 has 16 residues. The CDR3 sequence: CASTKRLAGVDGELFF. The CDR3 DNA reads TGTGCCAGCACGAAAAGACTAGCGGGAGTTGACGGGGAGCTGTTTTTT.

In DNA, the CDR3 is TGTGCCAGCAGCACTTCTCTAGCGGGAGGGCCCCACGAGCAGTACTTC. Translated: CASSTSLAGGPHEQYF. The V gene is TRBV21-1, the J gene TRBJ2-7; TRBD2 is the table's D call, not checked against the DNA. TRBV21-1 is assigned pseudogene status. This CDR3 comprises 16 residues.

The rearrangement links TRBV10-3 to TRBJ2-7; D is perhaps TRBD2 (5 bases). The length of the CDR3 is 11 residues. The V gene lost 2 bases and the J gene lost 12 bases, with 11 bases spanning the gap. Germline-derived CDR1 and CDR2 are ENHRY and SYGVKD. DNA for the CDR3: TGTGCCATCAGTGAGGGCACGGGATTGTACTTC. Amino acid sequence: CAISEGTGLYF.

The chain's CDR3 is CASSPTAGVSVSYEQYF. The DNA of the CDR3 is TGTGCCAGCAGCCCCACCGCAGGGGTATCGGTATCCTACGAGCAGTACTTC. The chain couples TRBV11-2 to TRBJ2-7; a possible D gene is TRBD1 (6 bases). In germline, CDR1 is SGHAT, CDR2 FQNNGV. The CDR3 totals 17 residues. Deletions cut 5 bases from V and 1 base from J, with 21 bases between.

The rearrangement joins TRBV9 to TRBJ2-5, with 11 positions matching TRBD2. The CDR3 loop spans 17 amino acids. Per the germline V gene, CDR1 is SGDLS and CDR2 is YYNGEE. V was pared by 0 bases and J by 4 bases, with 8 bases of the junction left unmatched. The CDR3 loop reads CASSVGSSGGRGETQYF. Written as DNA, the CDR3 is TGTGCCAGCAGCGTAGGGTCTAGCGGGGGGAGGGGAGAGACCCAGTACTTC.

DNA for the CDR3: TGTGCCAGCAGCGCTCGGACTAGCGGGAACACAGATACGCAGTATTTT. Translation: CASSARTSGNTDTQYF. This chain uses TRBV21-1 with TRBJ2-3; the table's D call TRBD2 went unverified against the DNA. TRBV21-1 is designated a pseudogene. This CDR3 is 16 amino acids long.

This clone has a handful of counts. The rearrangement links TRBV7-3 to TRBJ1-1; D might be TRBD1 (6 bases). V lost 3 bases to trimming and J lost 3 bases, with 8 bases between them. Germline V lookup: CDR1 SGHTA, CDR2 FQGTGA. The CDR3 sequence is 13 residues long. The CDR3 is CASSFDRYTEAFF. CDR3 bases: TGTGCCAGCAGCTTCGACAGGTACACTGAAGCTTTCTTT.

The CDR3 DNA reads as TGTGCCAGCAGCCCCCGGGGGCAGGGGGCCTACGAGCAGTACTTC. Translated: CASSPRGQGAYEQYF. This rearrangement joins TRBV11-2 to TRBJ2-7; a possible D gene is TRBD1 (7 bases). Germline-derived CDR1 and CDR2 are SGHAT and FQNNGV. V shed 5 bases and J shed 2 bases, with 16 bases lying between them. This CDR3 has 15 amino acids.

This chain links TRBV5-1 with TRBJ2-5; D is perhaps TRBD2 (5 bases). The CDR3 extends over 13 amino acids. Germline CDR1 is SGHRS and CDR2 is YFSETQ. V shed 7 bases and J shed 0 bases, with 10 bases lying between them. CDR3 protein: CASEGADQETQYF. Here the CDR3 DNA reads TGCGCCAGCGAGGGAGCGGACCAAGAGACCCAGTACTTC.

V is TRBV27 and J is TRBJ2-7; D is perhaps TRBD1 (5 bases). V was clipped by 0 bases and J by 6 bases, with 15 bases between them. The CDR3 extends over 15 amino acids. Germline CDR1 and CDR2: MNHEY and SMNVEV (reference sequence). The CDR3 here is CASSLSGQGPFEQYF. The CDR3 DNA reads TGTGCCAGCAGTTTATCGGGGCAGGGCCCCTTCGAGCAGTACTTC.